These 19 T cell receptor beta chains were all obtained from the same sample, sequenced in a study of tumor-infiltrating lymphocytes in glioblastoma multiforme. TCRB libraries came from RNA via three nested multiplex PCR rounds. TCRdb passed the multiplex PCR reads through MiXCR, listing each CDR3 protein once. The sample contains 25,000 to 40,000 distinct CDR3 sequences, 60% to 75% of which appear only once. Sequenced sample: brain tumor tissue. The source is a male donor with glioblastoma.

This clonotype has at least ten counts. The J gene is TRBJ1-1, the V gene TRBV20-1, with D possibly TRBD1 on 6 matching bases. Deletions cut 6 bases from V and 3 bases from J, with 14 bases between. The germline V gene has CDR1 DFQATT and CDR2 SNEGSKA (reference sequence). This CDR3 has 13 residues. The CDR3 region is CSADIQGYTEAFF. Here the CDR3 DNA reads TGCAGTGCGGATATACAGGGTTACACTGAAGCTTTCTTT.

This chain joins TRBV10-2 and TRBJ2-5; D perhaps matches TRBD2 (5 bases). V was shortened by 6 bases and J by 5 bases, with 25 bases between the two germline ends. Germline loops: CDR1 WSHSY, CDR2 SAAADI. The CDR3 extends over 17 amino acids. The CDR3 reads CASRGRAGFISGETQYF. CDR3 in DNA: TGCGCCAGCAGGGGGAGAGCTGGATTCATCTCGGGGGAGACCCAGTACTTC.

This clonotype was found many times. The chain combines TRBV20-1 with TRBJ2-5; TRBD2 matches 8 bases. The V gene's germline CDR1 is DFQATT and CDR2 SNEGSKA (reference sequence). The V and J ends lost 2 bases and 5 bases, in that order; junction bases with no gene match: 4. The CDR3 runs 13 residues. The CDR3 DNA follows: TGCAGTGCTAGAAGCGGGAGTAAGGAGACCCAGTACTTC. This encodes CSARSGSKETQYF.

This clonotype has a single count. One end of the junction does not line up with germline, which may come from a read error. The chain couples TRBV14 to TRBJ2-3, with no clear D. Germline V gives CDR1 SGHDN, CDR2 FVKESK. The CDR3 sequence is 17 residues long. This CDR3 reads CASSQAIVSYSTDTQYF. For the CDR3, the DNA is TGCGCCAGCAGCCAAGCCATAGTGAGTTATAGCACAGATACGCAGTATTTT.

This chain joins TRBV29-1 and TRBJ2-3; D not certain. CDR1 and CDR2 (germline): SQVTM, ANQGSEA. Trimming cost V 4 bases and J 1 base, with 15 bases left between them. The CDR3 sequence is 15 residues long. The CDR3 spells CSVGWVASGTDTQYF. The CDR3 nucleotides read TGCAGCGTTGGGTGGGTGGCCTCGGGCACAGATACGCAGTATTTT.

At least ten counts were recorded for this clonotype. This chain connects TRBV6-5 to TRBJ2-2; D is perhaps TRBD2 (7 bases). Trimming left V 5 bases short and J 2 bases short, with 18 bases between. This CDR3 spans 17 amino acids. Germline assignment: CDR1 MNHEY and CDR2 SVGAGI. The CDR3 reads CASSLERGGPNTGELFF. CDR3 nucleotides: TGTGCCAGCAGTCTCGAGAGGGGGGGCCCTAACACCGGGGAGCTGTTTTTT.

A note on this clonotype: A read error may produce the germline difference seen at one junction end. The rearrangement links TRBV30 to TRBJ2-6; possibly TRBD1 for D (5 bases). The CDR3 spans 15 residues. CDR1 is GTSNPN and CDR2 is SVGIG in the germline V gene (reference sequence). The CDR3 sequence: CAWSVTIDGANVLTF. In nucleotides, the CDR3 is TGTGCCTGGAGCGTAACAATAGATGGGGCCAACGTCTTGACTTTC.

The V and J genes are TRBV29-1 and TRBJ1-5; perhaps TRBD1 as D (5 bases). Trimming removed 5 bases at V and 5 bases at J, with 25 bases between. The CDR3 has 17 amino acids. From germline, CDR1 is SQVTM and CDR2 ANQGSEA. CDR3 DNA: TGCAGCGTTTTCCTCGTCCCGGGGACCGGCAAAGATCAGCCCCAGCATTTT. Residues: CSVFLVPGTGKDQPQHF.

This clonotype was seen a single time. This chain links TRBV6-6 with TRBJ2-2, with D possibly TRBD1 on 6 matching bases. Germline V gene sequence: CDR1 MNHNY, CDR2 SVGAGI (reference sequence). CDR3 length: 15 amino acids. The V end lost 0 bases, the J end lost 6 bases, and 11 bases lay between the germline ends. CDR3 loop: CASSYSYRVSGELFF. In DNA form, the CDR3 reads TGTGCCAGCAGTTACTCTTACAGGGTTTCCGGGGAGCTGTTTTTT.

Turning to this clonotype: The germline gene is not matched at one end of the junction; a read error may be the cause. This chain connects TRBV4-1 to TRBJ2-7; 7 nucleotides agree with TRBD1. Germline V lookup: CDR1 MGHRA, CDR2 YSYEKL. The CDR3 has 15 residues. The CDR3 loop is CAGSQETGNAYERYF. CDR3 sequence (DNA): TGCGCCGGCAGCCAAGAGACAGGGAACGCCTACGAGCGGTACTTC.

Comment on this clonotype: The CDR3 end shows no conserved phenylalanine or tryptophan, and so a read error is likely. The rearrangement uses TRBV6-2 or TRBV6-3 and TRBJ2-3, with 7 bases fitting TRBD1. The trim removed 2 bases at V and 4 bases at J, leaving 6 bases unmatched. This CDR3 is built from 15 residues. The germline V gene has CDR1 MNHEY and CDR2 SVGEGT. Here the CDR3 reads CASSYDRTGADTQYC. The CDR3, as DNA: TGTGCCAGCAGTTACGACAGGACAGGAGCAGATACGCAGTATTGT.

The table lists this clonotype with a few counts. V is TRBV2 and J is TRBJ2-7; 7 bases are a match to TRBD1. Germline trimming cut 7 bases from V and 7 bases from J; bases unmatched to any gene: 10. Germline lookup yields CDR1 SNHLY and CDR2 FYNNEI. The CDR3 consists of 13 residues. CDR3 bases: TGTGCCAGCAAGGACAGGCCTTCCCGGGAGCAGTACTTC. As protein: CASKDRPSREQYF.

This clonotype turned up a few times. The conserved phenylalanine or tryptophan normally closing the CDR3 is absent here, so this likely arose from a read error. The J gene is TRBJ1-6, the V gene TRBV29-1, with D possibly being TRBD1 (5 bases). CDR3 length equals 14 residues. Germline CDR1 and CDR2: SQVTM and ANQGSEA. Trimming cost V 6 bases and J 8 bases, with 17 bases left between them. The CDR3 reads CSVKDGAHDSPLHL. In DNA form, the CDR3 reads TGCAGCGTAAAAGATGGGGCGCATGATTCACCCCTCCACTTA.

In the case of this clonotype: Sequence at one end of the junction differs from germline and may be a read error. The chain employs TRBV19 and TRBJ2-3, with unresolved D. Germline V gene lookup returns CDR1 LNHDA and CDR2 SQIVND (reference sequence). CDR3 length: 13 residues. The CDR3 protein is CASSPRSTDMQYF. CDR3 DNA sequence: TGTGCCAGTAGTCCCCGTTCCACAGATATGCAGTATTTT.

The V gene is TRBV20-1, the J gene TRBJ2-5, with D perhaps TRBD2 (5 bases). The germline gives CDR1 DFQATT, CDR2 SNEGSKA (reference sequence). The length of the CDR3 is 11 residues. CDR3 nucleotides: TGCAGCCCGAGCGGACAAGAGACCCAGTACTTC. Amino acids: CSPSGQETQYF.

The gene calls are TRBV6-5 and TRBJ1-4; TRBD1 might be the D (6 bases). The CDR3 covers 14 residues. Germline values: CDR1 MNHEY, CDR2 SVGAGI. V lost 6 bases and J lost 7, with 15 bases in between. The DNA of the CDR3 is TGTGCCAGCAGAATGGGAGGAGGGGGTGAAAAACTGTTTTTT. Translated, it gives CASRMGGGGEKLFF.

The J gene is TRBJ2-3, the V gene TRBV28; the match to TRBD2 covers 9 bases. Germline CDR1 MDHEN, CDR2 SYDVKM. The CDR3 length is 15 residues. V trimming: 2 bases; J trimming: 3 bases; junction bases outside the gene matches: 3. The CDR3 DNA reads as TGTGCCAGCAGTTTAACTAGCGGGCTAACAGATACGCAGTATTTT. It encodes CASSLTSGLTDTQYF.

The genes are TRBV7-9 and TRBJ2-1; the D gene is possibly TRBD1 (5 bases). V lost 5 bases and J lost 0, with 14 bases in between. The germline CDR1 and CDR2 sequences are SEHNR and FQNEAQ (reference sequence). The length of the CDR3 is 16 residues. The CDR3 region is CASSILDRDSYNEQFF. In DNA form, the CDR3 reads TGTGCCAGCAGCATCCTCGACAGAGACTCCTACAATGAGCAGTTCTTC.

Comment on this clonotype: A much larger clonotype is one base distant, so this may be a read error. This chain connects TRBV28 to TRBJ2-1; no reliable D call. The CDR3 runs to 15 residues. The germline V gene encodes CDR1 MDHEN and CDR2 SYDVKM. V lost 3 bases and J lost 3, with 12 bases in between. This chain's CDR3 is CASSFVGGLYNEQFF. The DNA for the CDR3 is TGTGCCAGCAGTTTCGTAGGTGGTCTCTACAATGAGCAGTTCTTC.